The TCR beta chain under discussion was sequenced for a study of T cells after yellow fever vaccination. Production of TCR cDNA was by 5'RACE template switching, which also added a universal primer site and UMIs. TCRdb recomputed calls from the 5' RACE reads with MiXCR, one row per CDR3 protein. This sample yields around 310,000 distinct CDR3 sequences, of which approximately 3.9% are seen a single time; 20% to 25% belongs to the top ten. The CDR3 length is 15 residues. The V segment lost 5 bases and the J segment 1 base; nucleotides outside the gene matches: 5. CDR1 and CDR2 from the germline V gene are SGHTA and FQGTGA. Remarks on this clonotype: As yet, its antigen is unknown.

Study-wide results and limits: Abundant bulk-derived clonotypes could contaminate FACS-sorted repertoires. Primary-vaccination clones mostly resurfaced post-booster (approximately 96% CD4, approximately 87% CD8).

The starting material was PBMCs, obtained 5 days after the yellow fever booster vaccination. This chain links TRBV7-3 with TRBJ2-1, with 7 bases matching TRBD2. The TCR originated in a man between 18 and 29 years old who received the YFV17D yellow fever vaccine. CDR3 region: CASSPSGASYNEQFF. The CDR3, as DNA: TGTGCCAGCAGCCCGAGCGGGGCTTCCTACAATGAGCAGTTCTTC.